The 15 T cell receptor beta chains in this list originate from one sample, sequenced in a study of regulatory T cells in long-lasting Graves disease. Building the TCR beta libraries relied on iRepertoire HTBI primers, and CDR3 regions underwent Arm-PCR. From the multiplex PCR reads, TCRdb called clonotypes with MiXCR, one entry per CDR3 protein. The data hold roughly 450,000 distinct CDR3 sequences, with 23% observed a single time. The time point here: persistent/refractory GD, antithyroid drugs over 5 years with positive TRAb. The TCR library used RNA extracted from PBMCs. Sequenced here: peripheral blood mononuclear cells (PBMCs), sampled when the disease was refractory, from a patient treated with antithyroid drugs. The origin of the receptors is a female donor with Graves disease.

The chain is built from TRBV3-1 and TRBJ2-7; no clear D gene. V lost 2 bases and J lost 7, with 12 bases in between. The germline gives CDR1 LGHDT, CDR2 YNNKEL (reference sequence). The CDR3 totals 13 residues. The CDR3 reads CASSQSAVGEQYF. The CDR3 region has the DNA TGTGCCAGCAGCCAATCTGCCGTAGGGGAGCAGTACTTC.

This clonotype has at least ten counts. The chain employs TRBV20-1 and TRBJ1-1, with 7 bases matching TRBD1. Germline-derived CDR1 and CDR2 are DFQATT and SNEGSKA (reference sequence). This CDR3 comprises 13 residues. The V gene end was trimmed by 3 bases and the J gene end by 8 bases; junction bases not matched to a gene: 9. The CDR3: CSARTRGRGEAFF. The CDR3 nucleotides read TGCAGTGCTAGGACTAGGGGCAGGGGGGAAGCTTTCTTT.

The chain is built from TRBV7-9 and TRBJ2-4; 9 bases align to TRBD2. V lost 3 bases, J lost 7 bases, and 4 bases stayed unmatched. Germline CDR1 reads SEHNR; CDR2 reads FQNEAQ (reference sequence). The CDR3 contains 14 residues. CDR3: CASSFRAGGNIQYF. The DNA for the CDR3 is TGTGCCAGCAGCTTTAGGGCGGGAGGGAACATTCAGTACTTC.

This clonotype was seen many times. The chain joins TRBV5-1 to TRBJ1-2; no definite D call. The germline gives CDR1 SGHRS, CDR2 YFSETQ. The V and J ends lost 0 bases and 6 bases respectively, with 15 bases between them. This CDR3 has 15 residues. CDR3 residues: CASSLGLLVNDGYTF. CDR3 nucleotides: TGCGCCAGCAGCTTGGGACTCCTTGTAAACGATGGCTACACCTTC.

This clonotype was counted a few times. The chain employs TRBV19 and TRBJ1-4; D gene uncertain. The CDR3 runs to 13 residues. Trimming removed 5 bases from V and 4 bases from J, with 8 bases in between. The germline V gene has CDR1 LNHDA and CDR2 SQIVND (reference sequence). CDR3 in DNA: TGTGCCAGTAGTTGGACGGTTAATGAAAAACTGTTTTTT. Translated, it gives CASSWTVNEKLFF.

This clonotype was counted a few times. The chain couples TRBV14 to TRBJ1-1; D call uncertain. The V end was cut by 0 bases, the J end by 3 bases, with 8 bases between. The CDR3 runs 14 residues. Germline V gene lookup returns CDR1 SGHDN and CDR2 FVKESK. CDR3 residues: CASSQELAYTEAFF. As DNA, the CDR3 is TGTGCCAGCAGCCAAGAATTGGCGTACACTGAAGCTTTCTTT.

The chain combines TRBV30 with TRBJ2-4, with 10 bases aligning to TRBD2. CDR1 is GTSNPN, CDR2 SVGIG, per germline (reference sequence). Losses at the gene ends were 2 bases for V and 2 bases for J; bases not matched to a gene: 3. The CDR3 is made up of 15 amino acids. CDR3 nucleotides: TGTGCCTGGAGTCTACTAGCGGGATCCAAAAACATTCAGTACTTC. Protein sequence: CAWSLLAGSKNIQYF.

Here the CDR3 reads CASSLFGAGLAKNIQYF. DNA of the CDR3: TGTGCCAGCAGCTTGTTTGGGGCAGGATTAGCCAAAAACATTCAGTACTTC. V usage is TRBV5-6 and J usage is TRBJ2-4; D is possibly TRBD1 (5 bases). The CDR3 length is 17 residues. Germline CDR1 and CDR2: SGHDT and YYEEEE. Trimming cost V 1 base and J 0 bases, with 14 bases left between them.

This clonotype came up a few times. The rearrangement joins TRBV18 to TRBJ2-4, with 8 positions matching TRBD1. With 3 bases clipped from V and 1 base from J, the junction kept 8 bases outside the gene matches. The germline gives CDR1 KGHSH, CDR2 LQKENI. The CDR3 runs to 17 residues. The CDR3 coding sequence is TGTGCCAGCTCACCCCTGACAGGGGCTGGGGCCAAAAACATTCAGTACTTC. Translation: CASSPLTGAGAKNIQYF.

The chain couples TRBV18 to TRBJ1-2; perhaps TRBD1 as D (5 bases). From germline, CDR1 is KGHSH and CDR2 LQKENI. This CDR3 spans 14 amino acids. Trimming left V 4 bases short and J 1 base short, with 10 bases between. This chain's CDR3 is CASSLGEINYGYTF. The DNA for the CDR3 is TGTGCCAGCTCACTGGGGGAAATTAACTATGGCTACACCTTC.

The table lists this clonotype with a few counts. V is TRBV19 and J is TRBJ2-7, with 9 bases lining up with TRBD1. This CDR3 contains 15 residues. The germline V gene encodes CDR1 LNHDA and CDR2 SQIVND (reference sequence). Losses at the gene ends were 5 bases for V and 9 bases for J; bases not matched to a gene: 14. In nucleotides, the CDR3 is TGTGCCAGTAGTCTCACCCTTTGGGACAGGGAGGGGCAGTACTTC. This translates into CASSLTLWDREGQYF. Together with reference TRBV19 and TRBJ2-7, the CDR3 gives the full variable domain: DGGITQSPKYLFRKEGQNVTLSCEQNLNHDAMYWYRQDPGQGLRLIYYSQIVNDFQKGDIAEGYSVSREKKESFPLTVTSAQKNPTAFYLCASSLTLWDREGQYFGPGTRLTVT.

The rearrangement joins TRBV3-1 to TRBJ1-2; TRBD1 is a possible D gene (6 bases). The V and J ends lost 0 bases and 7 bases respectively, with 18 bases between them. Germline V CDR1 and CDR2: LGHDT, YNNKEL (reference sequence). The CDR3 runs 16 residues. The CDR3 loop reads CASSQDRQGYLPGYTF. CDR3 in DNA: TGTGCCAGCAGCCAAGACCGGCAGGGGTACCTCCCTGGCTACACCTTC. Variable domain in full (rest from reference TRBV3-1 and TRBJ1-2): DTAVSQTPKYLVTQMGNDKSIKCEQNLGHDTMYWYKQDSKKFLKIMFSYNNKELIINETVPNRFSPKSPDKAHLNLHINSLELGDSAVYFCASSQDRQGYLPGYTFGSGTRLTVV.

This clonotype has only a few counts. The gene calls are TRBV6-4 and TRBJ2-7; no clear D. CDR1 is MRHNA and CDR2 is SNTAGT in the germline V gene. V lost 5 bases and J lost 5, with 19 bases in between. The CDR3 spans 15 residues. The CDR3 is CASSYGRLKKDEQYF. CDR3 bases: TGTGCCAGCAGTTACGGCAGGCTAAAGAAGGACGAGCAGTACTTC.

This clonotype has just a few counts. The chain joins TRBV5-1 to TRBJ1-4, with 9 positions matching TRBD1. CDR1 and CDR2 from the germline V gene are SGHRS and YFSETQ. V was clipped by 4 bases and J by 8 bases; unmatched bases: 9. This CDR3 contains 15 residues. The CDR3, as DNA: TGCGCCAGCAGCGTACAGGGGGCTGCAAGAGAAAAACTGTTTTTT. Its protein product is CASSVQGAAREKLFF.

The chain is built from TRBV19 and TRBJ2-2, with 8 nucleotides matching TRBD1. V shed 7 bases and J 4 bases; nucleotides not matched to a gene: 8. From germline, CDR1 is LNHDA and CDR2 SQIVND (reference sequence). The CDR3 is made up of 15 amino acids. The CDR3 loop is CASNPTGASTGELFF. The CDR3 DNA is TGTGCCAGTAACCCGACAGGGGCGAGCACCGGGGAGCTGTTTTTT.